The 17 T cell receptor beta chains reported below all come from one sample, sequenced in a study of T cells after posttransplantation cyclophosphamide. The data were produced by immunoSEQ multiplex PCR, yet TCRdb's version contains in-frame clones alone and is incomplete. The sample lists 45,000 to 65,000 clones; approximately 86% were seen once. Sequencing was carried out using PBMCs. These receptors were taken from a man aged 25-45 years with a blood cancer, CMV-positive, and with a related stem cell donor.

This CDR3 reads CASSEESGGGETQYF. CDR3 bases: TGTGCCAGCAGTGAAGAAAGTGGGGGCGGAGAGACCCAGTACTTC. The chain uses TRBV2 and TRBJ2-5; D perhaps matches TRBD1 (6 bases). Trimming cost V 1 base and J 4 bases, with 13 bases left between them. CDR3 length: 15 amino acids. Germline CDR1 is SNHLY and CDR2 is FYNNEI.

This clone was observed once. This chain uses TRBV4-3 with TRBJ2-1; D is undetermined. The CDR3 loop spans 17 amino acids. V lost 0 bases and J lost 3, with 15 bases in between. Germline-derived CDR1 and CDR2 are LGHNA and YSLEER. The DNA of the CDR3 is TGCGCCAGCAGCCAAGATGCGGCGGCCCTTTACTACAATGAGCAGTTCTTC. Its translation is CASSQDAAALYYNEQFF.

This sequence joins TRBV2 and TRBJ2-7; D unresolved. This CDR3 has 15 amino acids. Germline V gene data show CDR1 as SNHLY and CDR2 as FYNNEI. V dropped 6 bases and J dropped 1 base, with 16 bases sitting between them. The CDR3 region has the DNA TGTGCCAGCAGCTCCGAGGATGGCAGTTCCTACGAGCAGTACTTC. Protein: CASSSEDGSSYEQYF. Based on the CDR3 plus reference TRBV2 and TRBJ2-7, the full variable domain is EPEVTQTPSHQVTQMGQEVILRCVPISNHLYFYWYRQILGQKVEFLVSFYNNEISEKSEIFDDQFSVERPDGSNFTLKIRSTKLEDSAMYFCASSSEDGSSYEQYFGPGTRLTVT.

CDR3 in amino acids: CAISEEGLRYNEQFF. The DNA of the CDR3 is TGTGCCATCAGTGAGGAGGGACTACGCTACAATGAGCAGTTCTTC. The chain joins TRBV10-3 to TRBJ2-1; the match to TRBD2 covers 7 bases. There are 15 residues in the CDR3. V dropped 2 bases and J dropped 3; count of bases not matched to a gene: 4. The germline CDR1 and CDR2 sequences are ENHRY and SYGVKD.

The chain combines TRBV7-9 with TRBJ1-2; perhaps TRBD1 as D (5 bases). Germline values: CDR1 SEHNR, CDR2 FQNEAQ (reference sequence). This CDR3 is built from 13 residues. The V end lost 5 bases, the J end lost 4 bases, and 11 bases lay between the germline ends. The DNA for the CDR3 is TGTGCCAGCAGCCGGGGGTTGTCCTATGGCTACACCTTC. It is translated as CASSRGLSYGYTF. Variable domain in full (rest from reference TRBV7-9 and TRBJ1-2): DTGVSQNPRHKITKRGQNVTFRCDPISEHNRLYWYRQTLGQGPEFLTYFQNEAQLEKSRLLSDRFSAERPKGSFSTLEIQRTEQGDSAMYLCASSRGLSYGYTFGSGTRLTVV.

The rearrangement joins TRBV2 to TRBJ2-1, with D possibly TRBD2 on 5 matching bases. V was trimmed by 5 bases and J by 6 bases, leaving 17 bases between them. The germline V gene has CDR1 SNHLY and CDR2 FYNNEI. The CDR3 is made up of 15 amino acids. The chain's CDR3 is CASSIEGPFGNEQFF. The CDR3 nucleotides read TGTGCCAGCAGTATTGAGGGTCCCTTTGGCAATGAGCAGTTCTTC.

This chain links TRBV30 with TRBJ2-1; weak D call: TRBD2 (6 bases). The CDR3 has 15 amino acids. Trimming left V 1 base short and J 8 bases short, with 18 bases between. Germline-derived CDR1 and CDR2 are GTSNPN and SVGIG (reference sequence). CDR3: CAWSAWRERVYEQFF. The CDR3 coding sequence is TGTGCCTGGAGTGCCTGGAGGGAGCGTGTCTATGAGCAGTTCTTC.

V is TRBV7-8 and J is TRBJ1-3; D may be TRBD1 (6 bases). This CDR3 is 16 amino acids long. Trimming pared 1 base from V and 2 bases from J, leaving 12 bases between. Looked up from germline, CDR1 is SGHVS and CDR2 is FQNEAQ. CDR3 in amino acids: CASSLVRGSPGNTIYF. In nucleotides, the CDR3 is TGTGCCAGCAGCTTAGTAAGGGGGTCACCTGGAAACACCATATATTTT.

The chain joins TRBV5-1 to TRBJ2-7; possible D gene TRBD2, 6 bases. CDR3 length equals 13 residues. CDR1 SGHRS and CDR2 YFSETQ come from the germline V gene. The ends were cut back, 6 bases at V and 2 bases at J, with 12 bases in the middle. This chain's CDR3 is CASMQEGTYEQYF. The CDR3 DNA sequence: TGCGCCAGCATGCAGGAGGGAACCTACGAGCAGTACTTC.

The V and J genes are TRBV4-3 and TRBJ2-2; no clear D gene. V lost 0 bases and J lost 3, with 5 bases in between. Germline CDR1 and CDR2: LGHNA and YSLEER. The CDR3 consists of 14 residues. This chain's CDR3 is CASSQEHYTGELFF. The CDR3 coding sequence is TGCGCCAGCAGCCAAGAACATTACACCGGGGAGCTGTTTTTT.

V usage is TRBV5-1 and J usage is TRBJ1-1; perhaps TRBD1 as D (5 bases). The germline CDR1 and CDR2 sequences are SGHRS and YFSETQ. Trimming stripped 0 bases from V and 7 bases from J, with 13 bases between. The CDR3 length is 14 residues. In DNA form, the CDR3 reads TGCGCCAGCAGCTTGGCCTTAGGGGCCGGTGAAGCTTTCTTT. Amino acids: CASSLALGAGEAFF.

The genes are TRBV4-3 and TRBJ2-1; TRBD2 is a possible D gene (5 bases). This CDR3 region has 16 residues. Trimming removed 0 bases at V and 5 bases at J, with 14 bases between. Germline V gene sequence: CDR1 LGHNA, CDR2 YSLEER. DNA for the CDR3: TGCGCCAGCAGCCAAGATCTCCTGGCGGGCAACAATGAGCAGTTCTTC. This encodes CASSQDLLAGNNEQFF.

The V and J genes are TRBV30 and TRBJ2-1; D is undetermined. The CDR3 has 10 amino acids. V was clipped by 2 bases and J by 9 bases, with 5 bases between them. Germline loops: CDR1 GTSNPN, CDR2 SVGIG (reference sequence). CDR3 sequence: CAWSRGEQFF. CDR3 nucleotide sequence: TGTGCCTGGAGTAGAGGTGAGCAGTTCTTC.

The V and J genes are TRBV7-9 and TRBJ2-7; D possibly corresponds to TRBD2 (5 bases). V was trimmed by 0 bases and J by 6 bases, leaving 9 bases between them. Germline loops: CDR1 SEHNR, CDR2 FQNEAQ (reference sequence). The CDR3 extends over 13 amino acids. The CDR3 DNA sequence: TGTGCCAGCAGCTTAGCGGAGGTTGCCGAGCAGTACTTC. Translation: CASSLAEVAEQYF.

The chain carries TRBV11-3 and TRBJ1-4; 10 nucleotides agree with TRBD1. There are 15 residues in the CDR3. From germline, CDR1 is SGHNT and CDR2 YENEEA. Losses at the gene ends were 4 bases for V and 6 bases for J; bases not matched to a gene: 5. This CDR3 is CASSSRDRGDEKLFF. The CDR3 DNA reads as TGTGCCAGCAGCTCCCGGGACAGGGGAGATGAAAAACTGTTTTTT.

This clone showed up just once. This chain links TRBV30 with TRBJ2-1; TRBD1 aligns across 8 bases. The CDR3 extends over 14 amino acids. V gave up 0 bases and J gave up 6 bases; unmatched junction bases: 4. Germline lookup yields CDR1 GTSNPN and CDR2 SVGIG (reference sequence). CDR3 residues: CAWSVLGTGNEQFF. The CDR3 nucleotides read TGTGCCTGGAGTGTACTTGGGACAGGCAATGAGCAGTTCTTC.

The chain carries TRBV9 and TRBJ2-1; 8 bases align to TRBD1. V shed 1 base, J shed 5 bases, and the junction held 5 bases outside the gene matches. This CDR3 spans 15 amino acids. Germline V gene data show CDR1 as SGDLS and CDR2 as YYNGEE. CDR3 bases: TGTGCCAGCAGCGTAAAGGACAGGGTAAACAATGAGCAGTTCTTC. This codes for CASSVKDRVNNEQFF.